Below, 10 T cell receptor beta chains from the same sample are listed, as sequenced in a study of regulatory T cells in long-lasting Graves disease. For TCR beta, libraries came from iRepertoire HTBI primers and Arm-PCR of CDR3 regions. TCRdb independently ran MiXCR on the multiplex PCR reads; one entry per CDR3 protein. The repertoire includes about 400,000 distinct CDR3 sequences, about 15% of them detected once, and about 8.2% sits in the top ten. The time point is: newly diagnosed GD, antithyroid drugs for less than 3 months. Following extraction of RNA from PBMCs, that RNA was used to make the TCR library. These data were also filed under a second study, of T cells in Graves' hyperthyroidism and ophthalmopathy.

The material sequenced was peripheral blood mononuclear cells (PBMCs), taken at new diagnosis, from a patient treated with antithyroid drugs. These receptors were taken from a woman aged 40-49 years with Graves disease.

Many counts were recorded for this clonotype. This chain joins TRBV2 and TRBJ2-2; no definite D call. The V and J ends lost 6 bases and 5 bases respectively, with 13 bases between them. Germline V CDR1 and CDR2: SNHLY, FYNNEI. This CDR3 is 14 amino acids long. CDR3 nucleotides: TGTGCCAGCAGATCATTGTTGGCGACCGGGGAGCTGTTTTTT. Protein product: CASRSLLATGELFF.

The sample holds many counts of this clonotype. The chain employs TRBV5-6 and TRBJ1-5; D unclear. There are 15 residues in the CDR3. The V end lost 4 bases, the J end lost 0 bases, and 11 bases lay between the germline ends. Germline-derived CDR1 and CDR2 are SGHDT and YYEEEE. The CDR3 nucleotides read TGTGCCAGCAGCATGGGTCCGACTAGCAATCAGCCCCAGCATTTT. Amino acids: CASSMGPTSNQPQHF. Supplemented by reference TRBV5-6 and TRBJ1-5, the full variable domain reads DAGVTQSPTHLIKTRGQQVTLRCSPKSGHDTVSWYQQALGQGPQFIFQYYEEEERQRGNFPDRFSGHQFPNYSSELNVNALLLGDSALYLCASSMGPTSNQPQHFGDGTRLSIL.

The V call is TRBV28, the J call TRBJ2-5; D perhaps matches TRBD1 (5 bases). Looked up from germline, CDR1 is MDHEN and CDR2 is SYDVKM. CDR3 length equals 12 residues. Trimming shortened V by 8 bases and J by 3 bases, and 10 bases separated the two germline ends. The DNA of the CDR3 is TGTGCCAGCCTGGGCAGGGAAGAGACCCAGTACTTC. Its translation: CASLGREETQYF.

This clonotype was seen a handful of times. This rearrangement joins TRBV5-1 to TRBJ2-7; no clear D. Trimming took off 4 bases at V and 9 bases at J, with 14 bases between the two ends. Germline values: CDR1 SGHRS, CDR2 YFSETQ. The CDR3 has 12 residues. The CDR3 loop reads CASSNPGPTQYF. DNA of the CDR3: TGCGCCAGCAGCAACCCTGGGCCCACGCAGTACTTC.

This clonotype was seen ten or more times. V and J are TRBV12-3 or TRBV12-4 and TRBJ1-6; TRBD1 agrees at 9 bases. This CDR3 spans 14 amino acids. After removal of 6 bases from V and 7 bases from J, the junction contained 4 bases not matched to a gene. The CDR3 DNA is TGTGCCAGCAGCAGGACAGGGGTGAATTCACCCCTCCACTTT. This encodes CASSRTGVNSPLHF.

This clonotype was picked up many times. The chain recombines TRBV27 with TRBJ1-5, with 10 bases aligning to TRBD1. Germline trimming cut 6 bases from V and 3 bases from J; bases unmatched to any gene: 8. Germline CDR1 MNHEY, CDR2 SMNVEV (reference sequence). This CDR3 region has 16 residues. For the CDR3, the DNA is TGTGCCAGCAGGGCGATCGGGACAGGGGTCAATCAGCCCCAGCATTTT. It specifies CASRAIGTGVNQPQHF.

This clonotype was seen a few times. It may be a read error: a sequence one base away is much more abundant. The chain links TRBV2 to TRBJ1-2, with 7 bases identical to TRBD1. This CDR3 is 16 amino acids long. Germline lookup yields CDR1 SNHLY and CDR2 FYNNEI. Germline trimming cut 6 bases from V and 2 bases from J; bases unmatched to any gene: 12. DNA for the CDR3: TGTGCCAGCAGGAGGGACAGTGGAACAGCCAACTATGGCTACACCTTC. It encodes CASRRDSGTANYGYTF.

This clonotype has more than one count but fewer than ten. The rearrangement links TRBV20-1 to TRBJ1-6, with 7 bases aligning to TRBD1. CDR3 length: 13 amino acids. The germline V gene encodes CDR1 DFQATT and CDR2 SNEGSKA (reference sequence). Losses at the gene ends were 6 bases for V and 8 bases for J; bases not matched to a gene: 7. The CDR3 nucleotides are TGCAGTGCCCGAGACAGGGTAGATTCACCCCTCCACTTT. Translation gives CSARDRVDSPLHF.

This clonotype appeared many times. The DNA of the CDR3 is TGCAGTGCTAGTCGGGACAGCTTTATGAACACTGAAGCTTTCTTT. Encoded protein: CSASRDSFMNTEAFF. The chain links TRBV20-1 to TRBJ1-1, with 7 bases lining up with TRBD1. Per germline, CDR1 DFQATT and CDR2 SNEGSKA (reference sequence). After removal of 3 bases from V and 0 bases from J, the junction contained 7 bases not matched to a gene. The CDR3 extends over 15 amino acids.

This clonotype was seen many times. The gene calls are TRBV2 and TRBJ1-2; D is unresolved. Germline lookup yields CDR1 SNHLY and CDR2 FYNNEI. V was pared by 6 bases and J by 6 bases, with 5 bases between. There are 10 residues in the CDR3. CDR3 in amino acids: CASRIDGYTF. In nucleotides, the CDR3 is TGTGCCAGCAGAATAGATGGCTACACCTTC.